The TCR beta chain under discussion was sequenced for a study of radiotherapy plus CTLA-4 blockade in lung cancer. Overall study context: Patients showed objective responses in 18% of cases, and disease control was achieved by 25% to 35%. Study conclusions and caveats: The best predictor of response was reported to be early blood T cell clone dynamics, with interferon-beta. After radiotherapy and ipilimumab, tumor-derived clones expanded in peripheral blood.

Sequenced by immunoSEQ multiplex PCR; TCRdb stores in-frame clones only, minus some. The top ten hold approximately 23% of the sample, which has around 45,000 clones, 60% to 70% seen once. Comments on this clone: Its antigen remains unknown.

The CDR3 covers 15 residues. Focal radiation plus CTLA-4 blockade with ipilimumab was given to patients with chemo-refractory metastatic non-small-cell lung cancer. The chain joins TRBV12-1 to TRBJ2-1; the tabulated D call, TRBD1, remains unverified against the DNA. TRBV12-1 is a pseudogene. The material sequenced was peripheral blood, taken from a patient treated with radiotherapy plus ipilimumab. This TCR was recovered from a human donor with non-small cell lung cancer who had a partial response to radiotherapy plus ipilimumab. CDR3 in amino acids: CASSFAAVPYNEQFF. The CDR3 nucleotides are TGTGCCAGCAGCTTTGCGGCAGTACCCTACAATGAGCAGTTCTTC.